The sequence of this T cell receptor beta chain was determined in a study of blood T cell dynamics during melanoma immunotherapy (dated by TCRdb to 2020 to 2022). For context, the study as a whole: Patients with metastatic melanoma were treated with first-line pembrolizumab or nivolumab plus ipilimumab as standard of care in the United Kingdom. To find early correlates of response, the study profiled the peripheral T cell receptor repertoires of patients with metastatic melanoma both before and after one cycle of checkpoint inhibitor therapy. Consecutive patients formed a training cohort, and a further independent group of patients from the same centre was pooled into an external validation set.

Concerning this clone itself: No antigen is known for it. Within one base of it there is no much larger clone, and no base qualities were kept.

For every bulk PBMC sample, a fixed 350 ng of DNA was loaded. TCR beta CDR3 sequences were amplified from genomic DNA with the immunoSEQ TCRb Assay kit following manufacturer instructions. The KAPA Library Quantification Kit for Illumina platforms was used to quantify pooled libraries by qPCR. Pooled libraries were sequenced on an Illumina NextSeq 500, clustered at roughly 0.55-1.2 pM. The source study handled its data this way. Analysis of the TCR data relied on immunoSEQ ANALYZER and the R LymphoSeq package. A rearrangement efficiency score was calculated as productive divided by the sum of productive and non-productive CDR3 sequences. Clonality was measured with the Gini coefficient and diversity with the Renyi index at alpha=1, and both measures were compared pairwise between timepoints within each patient. In LymphoSeq, clonal relatedness was computed using an edit distance of 3, and repertoire similarity was computed using the Bhattacharyya coefficient. To classify response, a linear discriminant analysis based on week-3 changes in clonality and diversity was built using the R MASS and caret packages. TCRdb took this table from immuneACCESS and kept in-frame rearrangements with V and J called. Such tables lack part of the clones; where checked against another copy, unresolved V genes explain under half of the gap, and the rest is unexplained. Clone size and V and J calls were adopted from that table, with D and trimming inferred from the DNA. A total of over 10,000 clones appear in this sample, about 90% of them only once. The leading ten clones occupy around 3.3% of the sample.

CDR1 and CDR2, looked up from the germline V gene, are SGHAT and FQNNGV. Counted from cysteine to phenylalanine, this CDR3 has 19 amino acids. Left in the record is the CDR3 DNA by itself, 57 bases read in frame from the first base. V lost 6 bases and J lost 5 bases, and the count of bases not matched to a germline gene is 23. Study-level results and caveats: The relatively small sample size was acknowledged as a potential limitation on generalization of the results. Unlike progressors, patients who went on to achieve disease control showed a bifurcated reorganization of the PBMC repertoire at W3, with either increased clonality or increased diversity. The study could not determine whether the T cell clones driving repertoire changes were melanoma-specific or reflected general immune activation.

Reading the label with the study, this specimen's time point is: pre-treatment baseline. Blood samples were collected before treatment (T0) and at week 3 (W3), after the first cycle of checkpoint blockade. Except for a couple of patients with rapid clinical progression, response was assessed 12 weeks after the first infusion by RECIST 1.1; disease control meant complete response, partial response or stable disease. Patients were excluded for prior systemic cancer treatment, concomitant immunosuppressant therapy or synchronous other active malignancies. Both bulk PBMC and plasma cell-free DNA were sequenced for TCR beta so that circulating cells and T cell turnover could be tracked. PBMC were isolated from blood with Lymphoprep and SepMate tubes, followed by red cell lysis. QIAamp DNA Blood Mini kits were used to extract DNA from PBMC and from sorted T cell subsets.

Specimen: blood, collected from a patient treated with checkpoint blockade. The receptor was derived from a human donor with melanoma. The rearrangement joined TRBV11-2 to TRBJ1-1, with 8 middle bases fitting TRBD1. The bases read TGTGCCAGCAGATCCTCGAACTACAGGGGGGCGGAGTGGATGACTGAAGCTTTCTTT. Its protein is CASRSSNYRGAEWMTEAFF.